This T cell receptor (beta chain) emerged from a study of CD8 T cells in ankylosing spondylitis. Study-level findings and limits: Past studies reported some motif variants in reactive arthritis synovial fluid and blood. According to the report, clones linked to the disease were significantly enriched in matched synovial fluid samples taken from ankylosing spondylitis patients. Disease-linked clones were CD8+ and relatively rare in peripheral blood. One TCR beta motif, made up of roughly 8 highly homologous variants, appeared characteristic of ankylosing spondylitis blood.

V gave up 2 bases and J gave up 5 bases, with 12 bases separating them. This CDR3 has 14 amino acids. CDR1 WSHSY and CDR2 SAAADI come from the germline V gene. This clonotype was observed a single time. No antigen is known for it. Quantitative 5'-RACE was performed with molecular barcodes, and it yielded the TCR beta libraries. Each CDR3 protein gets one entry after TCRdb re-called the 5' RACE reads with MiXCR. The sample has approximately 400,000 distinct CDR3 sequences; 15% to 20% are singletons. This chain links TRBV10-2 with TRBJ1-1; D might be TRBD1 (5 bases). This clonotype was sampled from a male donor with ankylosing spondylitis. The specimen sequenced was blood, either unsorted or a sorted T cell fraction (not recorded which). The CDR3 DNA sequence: TGCGCCAGCAGTGAGGGGGAGGGGCGAACTGAAGCTTTCTTT. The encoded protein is CASSEGEGRTEAFF.